This TCR beta chain derives from a study of radiotherapy plus CTLA-4 blockade in lung cancer. The wider study: In 18% of patients, objective responses were seen; roughly 30% had disease control. Whole-study results and caveats: Blood-borne expansion of tumor-derived TCR clones followed radiotherapy plus ipilimumab.

Points on this clone: What it binds is unknown.

Germline-derived CDR1 and CDR2 are MDHEN and SYDVKM. CDR3 length: 15 amino acids. V lost 6 bases to trimming and J lost 4 bases, with 16 bases between them. This table comes from immunoSEQ multiplex PCR, and its TCRdb copy is limited to in-frame clones, with some not included. The sample yields more than 75,000 clones, 85% to 90% seen once. Focal radiation plus CTLA-4 blockade with ipilimumab was administered to patients who had chemo-refractory metastatic non-small-cell lung cancer. V gene TRBV28 combines with J gene TRBJ2-1; tentative D call: TRBD2 (7 bases). This sequence originates from a human donor with non-small cell lung cancer who had stable disease on radiotherapy plus ipilimumab. The sample here was peripheral blood, taken from a patient treated with radiotherapy plus ipilimumab. CDR3 region: CASRVGGPLYNEQFF. The CDR3 DNA reads TGTGCCAGCAGGGTGGGGGGGCCGCTGTACAATGAGCAGTTCTTC.